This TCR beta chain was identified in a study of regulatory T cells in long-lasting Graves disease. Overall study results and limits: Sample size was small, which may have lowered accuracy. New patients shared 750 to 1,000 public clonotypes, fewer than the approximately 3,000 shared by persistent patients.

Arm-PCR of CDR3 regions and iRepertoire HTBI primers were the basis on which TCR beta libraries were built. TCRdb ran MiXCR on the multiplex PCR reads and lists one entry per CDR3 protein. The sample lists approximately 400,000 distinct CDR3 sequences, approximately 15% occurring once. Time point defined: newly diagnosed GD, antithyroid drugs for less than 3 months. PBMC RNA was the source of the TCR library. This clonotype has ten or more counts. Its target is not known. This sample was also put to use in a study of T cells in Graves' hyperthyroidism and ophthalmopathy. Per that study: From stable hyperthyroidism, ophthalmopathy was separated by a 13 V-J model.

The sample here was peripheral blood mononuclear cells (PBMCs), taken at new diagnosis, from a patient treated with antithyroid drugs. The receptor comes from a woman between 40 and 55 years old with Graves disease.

CDR3 protein: CASSFRGALSHTQYF. In DNA, the CDR3 is TGTGCCAGCAGCTTCCGTGGGGCCCTGAGCCATACGCAGTATTTT. This chain links TRBV7-9 with TRBJ2-3; a weak D match, TRBD1 (5 bases). The CDR3 is 15 residues long. V was cut by 3 bases and J by 7 bases, with 17 bases left in between. CDR1 and CDR2 (germline): SEHNR, FQNEAQ (reference sequence).